The 4 T cell receptor beta chains below were found in one sample sequenced in a study of beta chain features in type 1 diabetes (dated by TCRdb to 2016 to 2018). Library creation used the immunoSEQ multiplex PCR assay. The entire isolated RNA was reverse transcribed using the High Capacity cDNA Reverse Transcription Kit, and thus expressed TCRB transcripts were sequenced. This is the immuneACCESS table as TCRdb keeps it, with only in-frame sequences that have V and J called. A part of the clones is gone; compared with another copy, unresolved V genes explain less than half, and the rest is unexplained. The sample table records roughly 150,000 clones; over 8.5% of these occur just once. The ten largest account for around 2.1% of the sample. Source material: central memory CD4+ T cells from blood. These TCRs come from a man aged 18-30 years in good health.

This clone was counted a few times. The junction does not match germline at one end; this may be a read error. The V call is TRBV7-9, the J call TRBJ2-7; D perhaps matches TRBD2 (6 bases). Germline V CDR1 and CDR2: SEHNR, FQNEAQ (reference sequence). This CDR3 has 15 amino acids. CDR3 nucleotides: TGTGCCAGCAGCTCAAATCTAGGGACTCTATTTAGGGCAGCCTTC. Residues: CASSSNLGTLFRAAF.

This chain connects TRBV7-9 to TRBJ2-7; 7 nucleotides line up with TRBD1. The CDR3 covers 15 residues. V trimming: 10 bases; J trimming: 3 bases; junction bases outside the gene matches: 15. The germline CDR1 and CDR2 sequences are SEHNR and FQNEAQ (reference sequence). The CDR3 reads CAIPSTGTDYYEQYF. The CDR3 bases are TGTGCCATCCCCTCAACCGGGACAGATTACTACGAGCAGTACTTC.

On this clone: One end of the junction fails to match germline, which may point to a read error. The rearrangement uses TRBV4-1 and TRBJ1-5, with D possibly matching TRBD1 (6 bases). Germline CDR1 and CDR2: MGHRA and YSYEKL. The CDR3 has 13 residues. The CDR3 reads CASSREQGQPQHF. The CDR3 DNA sequence: TGTGCCAGCAGCCGAGAACAGGGTCAGCCCCAGCATTTT.

There are a few counts of this clone. The chain links TRBV28 to TRBJ2-7, with TRBD2 matching over 16 bases. There are 17 residues in the CDR3. V lost 4 bases, J lost 3 bases, and 6 bases stayed unmatched. Per the germline V gene, CDR1 is MDHEN and CDR2 is SYDVKM. The DNA of the CDR3 is TGTGCCAGCAGTTCTCCGGGACTAGCGGGAGGGGGCTACGAGCAGTACTTC. This translates into CASSSPGLAGGGYEQYF.